The 24 T cell receptor beta chains below come from one sample, sequenced in a study of cytomegalovirus exposure and HLA in healthy donors. 13 Jbeta primers and 60 Vbeta primers were used for the PCR. Method: immunoSEQ multiplex PCR; TCRdb's copy keeps in-frame clones and lacks some. Of more than 150,000 clones listed, around three quarters are singletons. The sample comprised PBMCs. The receptors stem from a woman in her 30s in good health and CMV-seropositive.

The chain has TRBV5-1 and TRBJ1-4, with D possibly TRBD1 on 6 matching bases. This CDR3 comprises 14 residues. With 3 bases removed from V and 1 base from J, the gap between germline ends came to 7 bases. Per germline, CDR1 SGHRS and CDR2 YFSETQ. DNA for the CDR3: TGCGCCAGCAGCTGGGGACAAACTAATGAAAAACTGTTTTTT. Protein: CASSWGQTNEKLFF.

For the CDR3, the DNA is TGTGCCAGCAGCTTATTAGGGGGTCCAGATACGCAGTATTTT. Protein: CASSLLGGPDTQYF. The gene calls are TRBV9 and TRBJ2-3, with D possibly being TRBD1 (6 bases). The CDR3 totals 14 residues. In germline, CDR1 is SGDLS, CDR2 YYNGEE. Between the trimmed V and J ends, which lost 4 bases and 4 bases, there was a span of 13 bases. The full variable domain, in which reference TRBV9 and TRBJ2-3 provide the parts outside the CDR3, is DSGVTQTPKHLITATGQRVTLRCSPRSGDLSVYWYQQSLDQGLQFLIQYYNGEERAKGNILERFSAQQFPDLHSELNLSSLELGDSALYFCASSLLGGPDTQYFGPGTRLTVL.

V gene TRBV11-3 combines with J gene TRBJ2-7, with D possibly being TRBD1 (6 bases). V lost 5 bases to trimming and J lost 3 bases, with 14 bases between them. The germline gives CDR1 SGHNT, CDR2 YENEEA. This CDR3 has 14 amino acids. CDR3 bases: TGTGCCAGCAGCCCCGGACAGTTGGGCTACGAGCAGTACTTC. Amino acids: CASSPGQLGYEQYF.

This clone was observed a handful of times. This rearrangement joins TRBV7-7 to TRBJ2-5; 10 positions agree with TRBD2. This CDR3 spans 14 amino acids. V shed 5 bases, J shed 13 bases, and the junction held 13 bases outside the gene matches. CDR1 SSHAT and CDR2 FNYEAQ come from the germline V gene (reference sequence). CDR3 in amino acids: CASSPQGAGGPPYF. CDR3 DNA: TGTGCCAGCAGCCCTCAGGGAGCGGGGGGGCCCCCGTACTTC.

The J gene is TRBJ2-7, the V gene TRBV5-6; D is undetermined. V was pared by 0 bases and J by 1 base, with 5 bases between. CDR3 length: 13 amino acids. The germline V gene has CDR1 SGHDT and CDR2 YYEEEE. CDR3 bases: TGTGCCAGCAGCTTGGTGGCTTCCTACGAGCAGTACTTC. The encoded protein is CASSLVASYEQYF.

The chain uses TRBV27 and TRBJ1-6; no clear D. V dropped 5 bases and J dropped 7 bases, with 15 bases sitting between them. The CDR3 loop spans 15 amino acids. The V gene's germline CDR1 is MNHEY and CDR2 SMNVEV (reference sequence). The CDR3 loop is CASSPRRHGNSPLHF. CDR3 nucleotide sequence: TGTGCCAGCAGTCCCCGGAGGCACGGAAATTCACCCCTCCACTTT.

V is TRBV27 and J is TRBJ1-1; no definite D call. Between the trimmed V and J ends, which lost 0 bases and 4 bases, there was a span of 6 bases. The CDR3 totals 13 residues. CDR1 and CDR2 (germline): MNHEY, SMNVEV (reference sequence). The chain's CDR3 is CASSLSLATEAFF. DNA for the CDR3: TGTGCCAGCAGTTTATCGCTGGCCACTGAAGCTTTCTTT.

Of note for this clone: One end of the junction is discordant with germline, which a read error may explain. The chain employs TRBV7-9 and TRBJ1-3, with D unresolved. Germline CDR1 SEHNR, CDR2 FQNEAQ (reference sequence). The CDR3 consists of 18 residues. Here the CDR3 reads CSSSPTPTALGSGNTIYF. CDR3 coding DNA: TGTTCCAGCAGCCCGACCCCGACTGCATTAGGCTCTGGAAACACCATATATTTT.

V usage is TRBV11-3 and J usage is TRBJ2-1; tentative D call: TRBD2 (6 bases). The V gene's germline CDR1 is SGHNT and CDR2 YENEEA. CDR3 length: 14 residues. V lost 5 bases and J lost 1, with 9 bases in between. CDR3 sequence (DNA): TGTGCCAGCAGCGCGGGGCTATCCTACAATGAGCAGTTCTTC. It yields the protein CASSAGLSYNEQFF.

V and J are TRBV6-5 and TRBJ2-7; D remains unclear. This CDR3 has 15 amino acids. Trimming stripped 5 bases from V and 4 bases from J, with 18 bases between. Germline V CDR1 and CDR2: MNHEY, SVGAGI. This CDR3 reads CASSPEPGSSYEQYF. In DNA, the CDR3 is TGTGCCAGCAGTCCGGAACCCGGGTCTAGTTACGAGCAGTACTTC.

The CDR3 bases are TGTGCCATCTCAGGGCAGGACAATGAGCAGTTCTTC. Its protein product is CAISGQDNEQFF. The chain carries TRBV10-3 and TRBJ2-1, with TRBD1 as a possible D gene (5 bases). This CDR3 region has 12 residues. The germline V gene has CDR1 ENHRY and CDR2 SYGVKD. V was clipped by 8 bases and J by 5 bases, with 10 bases between them.

The chain joins TRBV28 to TRBJ2-7; 10 bases are a match to TRBD1. CDR3 length: 14 amino acids. Germline values: CDR1 MDHEN, CDR2 SYDVKM. The V gene end was trimmed by 6 bases and the J gene end by 6 bases; junction bases not matched to a gene: 8. The CDR3 nucleotides are TGTGCCAGCAGCCGGGACAGGGGTCCTGCCGAGCAGTACTTC. Translating it yields CASSRDRGPAEQYF.

The V call is TRBV19, the J call TRBJ2-2; 7 bases are a match to TRBD1. The CDR3 runs 16 residues. From germline, CDR1 is LNHDA and CDR2 SQIVND (reference sequence). J gave up 6 bases and V 3 bases, and 10 bases lay outside the gene matches. Here the CDR3 DNA reads TGTGCCAGTAGTATCGGCACCGGGACAGTGTCCGGGGAGCTGTTTTTT. Its protein is CASSIGTGTVSGELFF. The complete variable domain, with remaining parts taken from reference TRBV19 and TRBJ2-2, reads DGGITQSPKYLFRKEGQNVTLSCEQNLNHDAMYWYRQDPGQGLRLIYYSQIVNDFQKGDIAEGYSVSREKKESFPLTVTSAQKNPTAFYLCASSIGTGTVSGELFFGEGSRLTVL.

This sequence joins TRBV15 and TRBJ1-5; 7 bases are a match to TRBD1. J was trimmed by 4 bases and V by 5 bases; bases with no gene match: 2. The CDR3 totals 13 residues. Germline values: CDR1 LNHNV, CDR2 YYDKDF (reference sequence). The CDR3 here is CATSATGNQPQHF. Written as DNA, the CDR3 is TGTGCCACCAGCGCGACAGGGAATCAGCCCCAGCATTTT.

The chain has TRBV9 and TRBJ1-5; 10 positions agree with TRBD1. The V segment lost 3 bases and the J segment 9 bases; nucleotides outside the gene matches: 6. Germline V gene data show CDR1 as SGDLS and CDR2 as YYNGEE. This CDR3 has 14 amino acids. The CDR3 region has the DNA TGTGCCAGCAGCGGGGGGGACAGGGGTTCGCCCCAGCATTTT. Amino acids: CASSGGDRGSPQHF.

CDR3 bases: TGTGCCACCCAAGGACAGACCCGAAACTCCTACGAGCAGTACTTC. This codes for CATQGQTRNSYEQYF. The chain recombines TRBV10-3 with TRBJ2-7; D is possibly TRBD1 (6 bases). V dropped 10 bases and J dropped 0 bases, with 19 bases sitting between them. Germline loops: CDR1 ENHRY, CDR2 SYGVKD. The CDR3 consists of 15 residues.

The V gene is TRBV6-6, the J gene TRBJ2-7; TRBD1 matches at 11 bases. This CDR3 contains 15 residues. Germline trimming cut 0 bases from V and 4 bases from J; bases unmatched to any gene: 2. The V gene's germline CDR1 is MNHNY and CDR2 SVGAGI (reference sequence). The CDR3 loop reads CASSYSGQGAYEQYF. For the CDR3, the DNA is TGTGCCAGCAGTTACTCTGGACAGGGGGCGTACGAGCAGTACTTC.

The chain has TRBV5-4 and TRBJ2-3, with 8 bases that match TRBD2. Germline V gives CDR1 SGHNT, CDR2 YYREEE (reference sequence). Unmatched junction bases numbered 9, after V lost 10 bases and J lost 5 bases. The CDR3 has 13 residues. This chain's CDR3 is CAPSAGGGDTQYF. For the CDR3, the DNA is TGTGCCCCCTCGGCGGGGGGAGGAGATACGCAGTATTTT.

The chain employs TRBV6-5 and TRBJ2-7; D might be TRBD1 (6 bases). V gave up 6 bases and J gave up 4 bases, with 13 bases separating them. CDR1 is MNHEY, CDR2 SVGAGI, per germline. The CDR3 spans 13 residues. The CDR3 is CASRETGIYEQYF. CDR3 DNA: TGTGCCAGCAGAGAAACAGGGATTTACGAGCAGTACTTC.

The chain couples TRBV18 to TRBJ2-3; no definite D call. V lost 8 bases and J lost 1, with 4 bases in between. The germline gives CDR1 KGHSH, CDR2 LQKENI. CDR3 length: 11 amino acids. In DNA, the CDR3 is TGTGCCAGCACAGGCACAGATACGCAGTATTTT. Residues: CASTGTDTQYF. Full variable domain (missing parts from reference TRBV18 and TRBJ2-3): NAGVMQNPRHLVRRRGQEARLRCSPMKGHSHVYWYRQLPEEGLKFMVYLQKENIIDESGMPKERFSAEFPKEGPSILRIQQVVRGDSAAYFCASTGTDTQYFGPGTRLTVL.

The V and J genes are TRBV11-2 and TRBJ2-1, with 11 bases fitting TRBD2. V gave up 5 bases and J gave up 4 bases; unmatched junction bases: 10. Germline V gene sequence: CDR1 SGHAT, CDR2 FQNNGV. The CDR3 loop spans 17 amino acids. CDR3 DNA: TGTGCCAGCAGCCAATGGGGGCTAGCGGGGGGATACAATGAGCAGTTCTTC. Its protein product is CASSQWGLAGGYNEQFF.

This sequence joins TRBV28 and TRBJ1-5; no reliable D call. Germline loops: CDR1 MDHEN, CDR2 SYDVKM. The CDR3 totals 16 residues. The V gene lost 0 bases and the J gene lost 0 bases, with 9 bases spanning the gap. The CDR3 region is CASSLWRSNSNQPQHF. The CDR3 DNA is TGTGCCAGCAGTTTATGGAGGTCCAATAGCAATCAGCCCCAGCATTTT.

The gene calls are TRBV6-5 and TRBJ1-2; TRBD1 matches at 7 bases. Trimming cost V 8 bases and J 7 bases; bases outside gene matches: 16. Germline V CDR1 and CDR2: MNHEY, SVGAGI. This CDR3 is built from 15 residues. Written as DNA, the CDR3 is TGTGCCAGCTCAGAAGAGGGGGCTATAGTGGGTGGCTACACCTTC. It encodes CASSEEGAIVGGYTF.

The chain carries TRBV5-6 and TRBJ1-2; D remains unclear. The V end was cut by 0 bases, the J end by 4 bases, with 10 bases between. Looked up from germline, CDR1 is SGHDT and CDR2 is YYEEEE. The CDR3 length is 14 residues. CDR3 bases: TGTGCCAGCAGCTTGGACACGAAAACCTATGGCTACACCTTC. This gives the protein CASSLDTKTYGYTF. Drawing the rest from reference TRBV5-6 and TRBJ1-2, the complete variable domain is DAGVTQSPTHLIKTRGQQVTLRCSPKSGHDTVSWYQQALGQGPQFIFQYYEEEERQRGNFPDRFSGHQFPNYSSELNVNALLLGDSALYLCASSLDTKTYGYTFGSGTRLTVV.